Below, one T cell receptor (beta chain) is given with its context. Antigen unknown. Authors' analysis steps: To classify distant metastasis in papillary thyroid cancer, a model was built from CDR3 differences across clinicopathological groups. TCRdb redid the clone calls on the PCR reads using MiXCR. The V and J calls and clone size are TCRdb's, not the authors'. The sample has 15,000 to 20,000 clones, around 40% seen once. The data are from a study of metastatic and nonmetastatic thyroid tumors. Study-level background: Comparison of repertoires was carried out across blood and tumor or nodule tissue from malignant and benign thyroid patients. Regarding the study as a whole: Patients with malignant thyroid tumors reportedly had significantly higher TCR beta diversity than those with benign nodules, in blood and tumor.

The ends were cut back, 5 bases at V and 0 bases at J, with 7 bases in the middle. The length of the CDR3 is 14 residues. Germline V gene data show CDR1 as LNHDA and CDR2 as SQIVND (reference sequence). There were no patients who had received any treatment before thyroid surgery. The J gene is TRBJ2-2, the V gene TRBV19; D unresolved. The sequenced sample was tumor tissue. The sequence was obtained from a female donor with papillary thyroid cancer or a benign thyroid nodule (not recorded which). Some clones in this sample may be carry-over from other donors' samples. CDR3 amino acids: CASSFAPNTGELFF. The CDR3 DNA reads TGTGCCAGTAGTTTCGCCCCGAACACCGGGGAGCTGTTTTTT.